This TCR beta chain was recorded in a study of OX40 agonist ivuxolimab in advanced cancers. As for the study more broadly: Ivuxolimab was an agonistic, fully human IgG2 monoclonal antibody directed against OX40 (CD134), a costimulatory receptor. Intravenous ivuxolimab was administered to patients every 2 weeks at six dose levels: 0.01, 0.1, 0.3, 1.5, 3 and 10 mg/kg. Patients were allowed to have had prior anti-PD-1, anti-PD-L1 or anti-CTLA-4 therapy, and 40% to 45% of the dose-escalation patients had previously received checkpoint inhibitors. The purpose of peripheral TCRbeta sequencing was to test whether ivuxolimab changed TCR sequence diversity and led to clonal T-cell expansion. Of the approximately 54 dose-escalation patients, hepatocellular carcinoma was present in approximately 20, melanoma in some 15, renal cell carcinoma in 9 and head and neck cancer in 9. Partial responses occurred in three dose-escalation patients, of whom one had hepatocellular carcinoma and two had cutaneous melanoma. The monotherapy dose-escalation portion (N ≈ 50 patients) of the phase I ivuxolimab trial is reported in the paper. The dose-escalation cohort was roughly 80% male with a mean age of about 58 years, ranging from 23 to 79. Beyond this particular receptor, the publication reports: In the 0.1-3.0 mg/kg groups, partial responders were among the patients with the lowest normalized peripheral clonal expansion, particularly in CD8+ T cells. After ivuxolimab, expanded clones were on average more numerous among CD8+ T cells than among CD4+ T cells. The antigen specificity of the peripheral T cells that underwent clonal expansion was not determined. Low levels of normalized T-cell clonal expansion were also shown by some nonresponding patients. Clonal expansion of both CD4+ and CD8+ blood T cells was observed from baseline to week 6 at doses 0.1 to 3.0 mg/kg.

Genomic DNA was extracted from sorted cells for sequencing of the TCRbeta CDR3 region. TCRbeta CDR3 regions were sequenced using the immunoSEQ Assay. The table was pulled from immuneACCESS by TCRdb, which kept in-frame rearrangements only. Such tables lose some clones; where checked, under half of the loss comes from unresolved V genes, and the rest has no known cause. The sample yields roughly 23,000 clones; about 84% were counted once. The biggest ten clones account for 35% to 40% of the sample. The trial excluded patients who had a history of autoimmune disease or were on systemic immunosuppression. In every dose cohort, peripheral blood was drawn for TCR sequencing at baseline, cycle 4 day 1, and cycle 7 day 1. The samples were drawn from a first-in-human, open-label, multicenter phase I dose-escalation trial of ivuxolimab. The trial enrolled adults with locally advanced or metastatic head and neck squamous cell, hepatocellular, melanoma or renal cell carcinoma. Before TCR sequencing, CD4+ T cells and CD8+ T cells were sorted from peripheral blood as separate populations.

This clone has just a few counts. Its specific antigen is unknown. Base qualities are not at hand, and no much larger clone is one base apart. This same CDR3 is encoded by further DNA sequences in the sample. The clonotype was recovered from an adult with an advanced solid tumor such as melanoma, head and neck, liver or kidney cancer. Sequences were derived from CD4+ or CD8+ T cells sorted from blood, sampled in a trial of the OX40 agonist ivuxolimab.

The CDR3 protein: CASSSTYEQYF. At the DNA level, the sequence is TGCGCCAGCAGCTCGACCTACGAGCAGTACTTC. The chain was built from TRBV5-1 and TRBJ2-7; confidence is insufficient to name the D gene. The germline ends are 3 bases apart after V is trimmed by 3 bases and J by 2 bases. CDR1 and CDR2, looked up from the germline V gene, are SGHRS and YFSETQ. There are 11 amino acids in the CDR3, from cysteine to phenylalanine inclusive. Only CDR3 DNA is held: 33 bases, read in frame from base 1.